This TCR beta chain was obtained from a study of cytomegalovirus exposure and HLA in healthy donors. Study observations and caveats: Analyses of presence/absence relied on an assumption of roughly uniform sequencing depth across donors.

The CDR3 spans 15 residues. CDR1 is MNHEY and CDR2 is SVGAGI in the germline V gene. V shed 3 bases, J shed 1 base, and the junction held 5 bases outside the gene matches. Concerning this clone itself: What it binds is not known.

PCR primers comprised 60 Vbeta and 13 Jbeta primers. Here immunoSEQ multiplex PCR was the method, and the copy in TCRdb shows in-frame clones only, minus some. The data hold fewer than 200,000 clones, with approximately 78% observed a single time. The sample consisted of PBMCs. The receptor's source is a woman in her 30s in good health and CMV-seropositive. The chain couples TRBV6-5 to TRBJ2-7; 8 bases line up with TRBD1. The CDR3 DNA reads TGTGCCAGCAGTTATCGGGGACAGGATTCCTACGAGCAGTACTTC. This codes for CASSYRGQDSYEQYF.